These 20 T cell receptor beta chains were all obtained from the same sample, sequenced in a study of blood T cell repertoires in COVID-19. Measured with immunoSEQ multiplex PCR; TCRdb has only the in-frame clones, and not every one. Among 70,000 to 95,000 clones listed, over 90% were seen once. Specimen: peripheral blood. Source of these receptors: a human donor with active COVID-19. The donor label of this sample is uncertain.

The chain links TRBV7-9 to TRBJ1-6, with no clear D. The germline V gene encodes CDR1 SEHNR and CDR2 FQNEAQ (reference sequence). V lost 5 bases, J lost 10 bases, and 18 bases lay in between. This CDR3 is 15 amino acids long. CDR3 DNA sequence: TGTGCCAGCAGCCGGATGGGCGGGGTGAGGTCACCCCTCCACTTT. Protein sequence: CASSRMGGVRSPLHF.

This CDR3 is CASSVTSGTDTQYF. Written as DNA, the CDR3 is TGTGCCAGCAGCGTGACTAGCGGCACAGATACGCAGTATTTT. V is TRBV9 and J is TRBJ2-3, with 8 positions matching TRBD2. Germline values: CDR1 SGDLS, CDR2 YYNGEE. This CDR3 is built from 14 residues. The V gene end was trimmed by 2 bases and the J gene end by 1 base; junction bases not matched to a gene: 0. Supplemented by reference TRBV9 and TRBJ2-3, the full variable domain reads DSGVTQTPKHLITATGQRVTLRCSPRSGDLSVYWYQQSLDQGLQFLIQYYNGEERAKGNILERFSAQQFPDLHSELNLSSLELGDSALYFCASSVTSGTDTQYFGPGTRLTVL.

The chain combines TRBV19 with TRBJ2-1; 9 nucleotides agree with TRBD2. The ends lost 3 bases at V and 0 bases at J; junction bases unmatched: 3. This CDR3 comprises 16 residues. Germline CDR1 LNHDA, CDR2 SQIVND (reference sequence). The CDR3: CASSMTGLASYNEQFF. The CDR3 nucleotides read TGTGCCAGTAGTATGACGGGACTAGCCTCCTACAATGAGCAGTTCTTC.

The rearrangement uses TRBV18 and TRBJ2-7; no definite D call. CDR3 length: 13 amino acids. The germline gives CDR1 KGHSH, CDR2 LQKENI. V was cut by 1 base and J by 9 bases, with 13 bases left in between. CDR3: CASSPRLEYGQYF. In nucleotides, the CDR3 is TGTGCCAGCTCACCACGTCTGGAGTATGGGCAGTACTTC.

This clone was counted a few times. CDR3 sequence: CASIGQSAGDGSYEQYF. CDR3 sequence (DNA): TGTGCCAGCATCGGCCAGTCAGCGGGGGACGGCTCCTACGAGCAGTACTTC. The gene calls are TRBV5-4 and TRBJ2-7; TRBD2 agrees at 8 bases. V was clipped by 6 bases and J by 0 bases; unmatched bases: 14. This CDR3 is built from 17 residues. CDR1 SGHNT and CDR2 YYREEE come from the germline V gene (reference sequence).

This chain connects TRBV19 to TRBJ2-2, with 7 bases lining up with TRBD1. J was trimmed by 6 bases and V by 11 bases; bases with no gene match: 15. The CDR3 consists of 15 residues. The germline V gene has CDR1 LNHDA and CDR2 SQIVND (reference sequence). Here the CDR3 DNA reads TGTGCCGGCCACAGGGGAACAAAGGTAGCCGGGGAGCTGTTTTTT. Encoded protein: CAGHRGTKVAGELFF. The entire variable domain, with the rest obtained from reference TRBV19 and TRBJ2-2, is as follows: DGGITQSPKYLFRKEGQNVTLSCEQNLNHDAMYWYRQDPGQGLRLIYYSQIVNDFQKGDIAEGYSVSREKKESFPLTVTSAQKNPTAFYLCAGHRGTKVAGELFFGEGSRLTVL.

The rearrangement links TRBV10-2 to TRBJ1-2; 8 bases are a match to TRBD1. The CDR3 loop spans 14 amino acids. V was clipped by 6 bases and J by 3 bases; unmatched bases: 6. Germline CDR1 reads WSHSY; CDR2 reads SAAADI. Here the CDR3 reads CASSLGQGDYGYTF. The CDR3 coding sequence is TGCGCCAGCAGCCTTGGACAGGGCGACTATGGCTACACCTTC.

The chain couples TRBV23-1 to TRBJ2-5, with D tentatively TRBD2 (5 bases). TRBV23-1 is treated as an ORF (open reading frame) with a function not yet certain. Trimming took off 3 bases at V and 6 bases at J, with 5 bases between the two ends. The CDR3 sequence is 11 residues long. The CDR3 DNA follows: TGCGCCAGCAGTCACGGGAAGACCCAGTACTTC. Amino acid sequence: CASSHGKTQYF.

The V call is TRBV7-2, the J call TRBJ2-3; no clear D gene. V shed 4 bases and J shed 1 base, with 9 bases lying between them. This CDR3 is 14 amino acids long. Germline assignment: CDR1 SGHTA and CDR2 FQGNSA. This CDR3 is CASSSWAGTDTQYF. The CDR3 DNA is TGTGCCAGCAGCTCCTGGGCCGGCACAGATACGCAGTATTTT.

The rearrangement joins TRBV19 to TRBJ2-7, with 8 bases identical to TRBD2. In germline, CDR1 is LNHDA, CDR2 SQIVND (reference sequence). CDR3 length: 13 amino acids. V shed 5 bases and J 6 bases; nucleotides not matched to a gene: 6. CDR3 loop: CASSLSLAGEQYF. The CDR3 coding sequence is TGTGCCAGTAGTCTCTCCCTAGCGGGCGAGCAGTACTTC. The complete variable domain, with remaining parts taken from reference TRBV19 and TRBJ2-7, reads DGGITQSPKYLFRKEGQNVTLSCEQNLNHDAMYWYRQDPGQGLRLIYYSQIVNDFQKGDIAEGYSVSREKKESFPLTVTSAQKNPTAFYLCASSLSLAGEQYFGPGTRLTVT.

The chain recombines TRBV6-5 with TRBJ2-5; maybe TRBD1 (7 bases). There are 14 residues in the CDR3. V dropped 7 bases and J dropped 7 bases, with 19 bases sitting between them. Germline V lookup: CDR1 MNHEY, CDR2 SVGAGI. This CDR3 reads CASTGQEGSVTQYF. The CDR3 region has the DNA TGTGCCAGCACCGGACAGGAGGGGTCAGTGACCCAGTACTTC.

The V gene is TRBV6-1, the J gene TRBJ2-5; no clear D gene. This CDR3 is 15 amino acids long. Trimming pared 3 bases from V and 2 bases from J, leaving 13 bases between. Germline loops: CDR1 MNHNS, CDR2 SASEGT. CDR3 sequence (DNA): TGTGCCAGCAGTGAGGATGGGCAGGCGCAAGAGACCCAGTACTTC. This gives the protein CASSEDGQAQETQYF.

This chain links TRBV12-3 or TRBV12-4 with TRBJ1-2; D is unclear. The CDR3 is 12 amino acids. The ends were cut back, 1 base at V and 7 bases at J, with 7 bases in the middle. The CDR3 here is CASSLDRLGYTF. CDR3 DNA sequence: TGTGCCAGCAGTTTAGACCGACTTGGCTACACCTTC.

The chain carries TRBV13 and TRBJ2-2; perhaps TRBD1 as D (6 bases). The CDR3 covers 14 residues. Trimming removed 5 bases from V and 5 bases from J, with 12 bases in between. Per germline, CDR1 PRHDT and CDR2 FYEKMQ (reference sequence). The CDR3 DNA reads as TGTGCCAGCAGCCGGACAGCAAATACCGGGGAGCTGTTTTTT. Translated, it gives CASSRTANTGELFF.

V usage is TRBV5-6 and J usage is TRBJ2-1; D unclear. V was cut by 6 bases and J by 3 bases, with 4 bases left in between. The length of the CDR3 is 11 residues. Germline CDR1 SGHDT, CDR2 YYEEEE. CDR3 nucleotide sequence: TGTGCCAGCACCAGCTACAATGAGCAGTTCTTC. Translation gives CASTSYNEQFF.

The chain couples TRBV15 to TRBJ1-1; D might be TRBD1 (6 bases). Per germline, CDR1 LNHNV and CDR2 YYDKDF (reference sequence). Trimming shortened V by 3 bases and J by 8 bases, and 22 bases separated the two germline ends. The CDR3 runs 16 residues. The CDR3 sequence: CATSSAGTPQRDEAFF. The CDR3 DNA reads TGTGCCACCAGCAGTGCCGGGACACCACAAAGAGACGAAGCTTTCTTT.

The CDR3 nucleotides are TGTGCCAGCAGTTCGACGACAACCATATATTTT. Translated, it gives CASSSTTTIYF. The rearrangement joins TRBV28 to TRBJ1-3; D is unclear. Trimming took off 4 bases at V and 10 bases at J, with 8 bases between the two ends. Germline V gene lookup returns CDR1 MDHEN and CDR2 SYDVKM. The CDR3 consists of 11 residues.

The V gene is TRBV19, the J gene TRBJ2-3; perhaps TRBD2 as D (6 bases). Trimming took off 4 bases at V and 8 bases at J, with 22 bases between the two ends. Per germline, CDR1 LNHDA and CDR2 SQIVND (reference sequence). This CDR3 is built from 16 residues. The CDR3 here is CASSRPPGLTPVTQYF. For the CDR3, the DNA is TGTGCCAGTAGTAGACCACCGGGACTTACGCCGGTTACGCAGTATTTT.

V is TRBV28 and J is TRBJ2-7, with 8 positions matching TRBD1. Losses at the gene ends were 3 bases for V and 5 bases for J; bases not matched to a gene: 9. The germline V gene encodes CDR1 MDHEN and CDR2 SYDVKM. The CDR3 is made up of 15 amino acids. CDR3 DNA sequence: TGTGCCAGCAGTTTGCCCGGGACAGGTCGCCACGAGCAGTACTTC. This encodes CASSLPGTGRHEQYF.

V is TRBV6-5 and J is TRBJ2-2; 9 bases line up with TRBD2. This CDR3 region has 15 residues. Per germline, CDR1 MNHEY and CDR2 SVGAGI. J was trimmed by 7 bases and V by 0 bases; bases with no gene match: 3. The CDR3 protein is CASSYSGGRVGELFF. The DNA of the CDR3 is TGTGCCAGCAGTTACTCCGGCGGGAGGGTCGGGGAGCTGTTTTTT.